The entry below gives a single TCR beta chain sequence along with its context. Antigen unknown. The germline CDR1 and CDR2 sequences are MNHEY and SVGAGI. The CDR3 totals 12 residues. V was clipped by 8 bases and J by 1 base, with 8 bases between them. The data originate from a study of T cell responses to AZD1222 COVID-19 vaccine. Study-level information: Second-dose intervals of approximately 4 or approximately 12 weeks were pooled. Study-level results: Baseline testing showed seropositivity in only a handful of AZD1222 recipients. Reports say nearly half of spike-specific TCRs go after unmutated variant regions. Samples come after the peak T cell response, not at day 14.

Assay: immunoSEQ multiplex PCR; the TCRdb copy retains only in-frame clones and omits some. The sample has approximately 150,000 clones; 75% to 95% are singletons. Here the sequenced sample was peripheral blood, taken on day 0 of AZD1222 vaccination. This chain uses TRBV6-5 with TRBJ1-1; no clear D. This TCR was sampled from an adult in good health. CDR3 DNA sequence: TGTGCCAGCGAAAAGGCGAACACTGAAGCTTTCTTT. This gives the protein CASEKANTEAFF.